This TCR beta chain was retrieved from a study of Graves' ophthalmopathy and Graves' hyperthyroidism. The wider study: No ophthalmopathy within 18 months of follow-up signified stable hyperthyroidism.

V lost 5 bases, J lost 10 bases, and 6 bases stayed unmatched. The germline V gene has CDR1 MDHEN and CDR2 SYDVKM. The CDR3 has 14 residues. General study points: The study's model predicted ophthalmopathy progression at about 71% sensitivity and about 72% specificity. Most thyroid clonotypes with frequency above 0.001 were detected in blood too.

Reliance was placed on clinical symptoms, serum thyroxine, TRAb, thyroid ultrasound and orbital computed tomography for diagnosis. Of note for this clonotype: Antigen unknown.

Amplified TCR beta CDR3 regions were obtained using RNA transcripts as template. In the first round, RT-PCR was carried out with HTBI primers, and a multiplex PCR formed the second round. MiXCR, run by TCRdb on the multiplex PCR reads, gives a single entry per CDR3 protein. The repertoire holds around 1,000,000 distinct CDR3 sequences, with about two fifths as singletons. Sequencing was performed on peripheral blood or thyroid tissue (not recorded which). This sequence was found in an adult man with Graves' hyperthyroidism. This chain uses TRBV28 with TRBJ1-6; 9 nucleotides align to TRBD1. The CDR3 region has the DNA TGTGCCAGCAGTCCCCCGGGACAGGGATCACCCCTCCACTTT. Translating it yields CASSPPGQGSPLHF.